This T cell receptor (beta chain) was recorded in a study of vaccination and CD4 T cells after COVID-19. Study overall: Convalescent patients had positive nasal swab PCR results for SARS-CoV-2. Disease was mild in several and severe in one. Study conclusions and caveats: The median count of SARS-CoV-2-reactive clonotypes rose from about 20 to 38, not significantly.

Sequencing of cultured CD4+ T cell DNA used the Oncomine TCR Beta short-read assay. In TCRdb, the PCR reads were re-called with MiXCR into one record per CDR3 protein. The sample carries about 18,000 distinct CDR3 sequences, approximately 49% recorded once. This clonotype was detected a few times. Antigen specificity is unknown. The treatment was: roughly 11-day PBMC culture with coronavirus spike peptide pools or control peptides (ViraFEST assay). Every positive PCR date fell between March and December 2020, earlier than the US Alpha, Beta and Delta variants. The CDR3 is 12 amino acids. V was clipped by 3 bases and J by 8 bases, with 10 bases between them. The germline V gene has CDR1 SGHAT and CDR2 FQNNGV.

The rearrangement joins TRBV11-2 to TRBJ1-1; D is undetermined. This TCR came from a human donor who had recovered from COVID-19. Material: CD4+ T cells from blood, cultured in vitro. The CDR3, as DNA: TGTGCCAGCAGCTTTGGACCGGGAGAAGCTTTCTTT. The encoded protein is CASSFGPGEAFF.